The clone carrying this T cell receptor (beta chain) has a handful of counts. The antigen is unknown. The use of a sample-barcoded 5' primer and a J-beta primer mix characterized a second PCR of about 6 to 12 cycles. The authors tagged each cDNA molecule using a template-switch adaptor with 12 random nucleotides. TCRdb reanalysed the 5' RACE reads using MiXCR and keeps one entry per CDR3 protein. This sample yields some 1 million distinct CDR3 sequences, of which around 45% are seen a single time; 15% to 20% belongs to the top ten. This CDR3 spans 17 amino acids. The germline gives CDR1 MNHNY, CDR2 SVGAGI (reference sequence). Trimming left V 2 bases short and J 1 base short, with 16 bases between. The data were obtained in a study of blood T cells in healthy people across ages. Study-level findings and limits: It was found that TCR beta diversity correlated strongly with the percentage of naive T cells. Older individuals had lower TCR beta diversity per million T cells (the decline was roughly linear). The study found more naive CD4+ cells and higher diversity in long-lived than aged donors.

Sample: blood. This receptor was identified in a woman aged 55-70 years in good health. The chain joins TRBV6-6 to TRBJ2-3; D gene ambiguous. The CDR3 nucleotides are TGTGCCAGCAGTTACAACGGGCCTGGCGGTCGCACAGATACGCAGTATTTT. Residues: CASSYNGPGGRTDTQYF.